Described below is a single T cell receptor (beta chain) sequence and its context. Its antigen is as yet unknown. This table comes from immunoSEQ multiplex PCR, and its TCRdb copy is limited to in-frame clones, with some not included. This sample has about 2.4 million clones, with roughly 93% found just once. The sample comes from a study of shared clonotypes between healthy human individuals. Study conclusions and caveats: The researchers took only blood, and tissue repertoires probably look different.

There are 20 residues in the CDR3. Sequenced material: naive CD4+ T cells from PBMCs. The subset: CD45RA+ positively selected. V gene TRBV12-1 combines with J gene TRBJ1-1; the DNA was not compared with TRBD1, the D call given in the table. TRBV12-1 is a listed pseudogene. This sequence was found in a man between 18 and 29 years old in good health. Some clones in this sample may be carry-over from other donors' samples. CDR3 coding DNA: TGTGCCAGCAGCTTTATAGCACGGGACAGCCCGGACCTAGTGAACACTGAAGCTTTCTTT. This encodes CASSFIARDSPDLVNTEAFF.